A single sample is the source of the 14 T cell receptor beta chains below, sequenced in a study of cytomegalovirus exposure and HLA in healthy donors. It was with 60 Vbeta and 13 Jbeta primers that the PCR ran. The table came from immunoSEQ multiplex PCR; TCRdb's copy has only in-frame clones and leaves some out. The table lists about 180,000 clones, 75% to 85% of them singletons. Sequencing input: PBMCs. Receptor source: a woman between 18 and 29 years old in good health and CMV-seropositive.

This clone occurred once. This rearrangement joins TRBV11-2 to TRBJ2-1; 7 bases align to TRBD1. Germline CDR1 SGHAT, CDR2 FQNNGV. V lost 2 bases to trimming and J lost 5 bases; unmatched junction nucleotides: 6. The CDR3 loop spans 15 amino acids. The DNA for the CDR3 is TGTGCCAGCAGCTTAACCTCGGGGACAGACAATGAGCAGTTCTTC. Residues: CASSLTSGTDNEQFF.

The chain joins TRBV27 to TRBJ2-3, with 11 bases lining up with TRBD1. This CDR3 has 15 residues. The germline CDR1 and CDR2 sequences are MNHEY and SMNVEV (reference sequence). The junction had 8 bases not matched to a gene; V was cut back by 6 bases and J by 6 bases. The CDR3 loop is CASRDGQGALDTQYF. CDR3 DNA sequence: TGTGCCAGCAGAGACGGACAGGGGGCTTTGGATACGCAGTATTTT.

V usage is TRBV6-5 and J usage is TRBJ2-7; D remains unclear. Trimming took off 2 bases at V and 2 bases at J, with 16 bases between the two ends. This CDR3 region has 16 residues. CDR1 is MNHEY and CDR2 is SVGAGI in the germline V gene. The CDR3 reads CASSYDLVLAAYEQYF. CDR3 DNA: TGTGCCAGCAGTTACGATTTGGTGTTGGCAGCCTACGAGCAGTACTTC.

The rearrangement joins TRBV14 to TRBJ2-7; D gene unclear. CDR1 is SGHDN and CDR2 is FVKESK in the germline V gene. V was cut by 3 bases and J by 7 bases, with 13 bases left in between. The CDR3 length is 13 residues. Written as DNA, the CDR3 is TGTGCCAGCAGCCATGACGGGTGGGTTGAGCAGTACTTC. Its translation is CASSHDGWVEQYF.

This clone was seen only once. The rearrangement links TRBV4-1 to TRBJ2-5; D might be TRBD2 (5 bases). V was trimmed by 4 bases and J by 5 bases, leaving 11 bases between them. The CDR3 loop spans 13 amino acids. Per the germline V gene, CDR1 is MGHRA and CDR2 is YSYEKL. The CDR3 loop reads CASSLGVFETQYF. CDR3 DNA: TGCGCCAGCAGCCTCGGGGTTTTCGAGACCCAGTACTTC.

The J gene is TRBJ1-1, the V gene TRBV10-3; no clear D gene. Germline values: CDR1 ENHRY, CDR2 SYGVKD. V was cut by 6 bases and J by 0 bases, with 11 bases left in between. This CDR3 spans 14 amino acids. DNA for the CDR3: TGTGCCATCAGAAGCAGGCCGATGAACACTGAAGCTTTCTTT. Its protein is CAIRSRPMNTEAFF.

CDR3 amino acids: CASSPLAGGRGETQYF. DNA of the CDR3: TGTGCCAGCAGCCCCTTAGCGGGGGGGCGCGGGGAGACCCAGTACTTC. V gene TRBV7-2 combines with J gene TRBJ2-5; 11 positions match TRBD2. The germline V gene encodes CDR1 SGHTA and CDR2 FQGNSA. This CDR3 comprises 16 residues. The V gene end was trimmed by 5 bases and the J gene end by 5 bases; junction bases not matched to a gene: 10.

The chain carries TRBV6-1 and TRBJ2-7; D gene ambiguous. Trimming cost V 7 bases and J 5 bases, with 15 bases left between them. The CDR3 length is 13 residues. Germline V gene sequence: CDR1 MNHNS, CDR2 SASEGT. DNA of the CDR3: TGTGCCAGCACCCCGCCCAGTCTTAACGAGCAGTACTTC. Translated, it gives CASTPPSLNEQYF.

The chain combines TRBV5-8 with TRBJ1-5, with D possibly matching TRBD1 (5 bases). V was pared by 5 bases and J by 7 bases, with 13 bases between. This CDR3 region has 13 residues. Germline CDR1 and CDR2: SGHTS and YDEGEE. The CDR3 sequence: CASRTVGVQPQHF. CDR3 DNA: TGTGCCAGCAGAACAGTAGGGGTACAGCCCCAGCATTTT.

The CDR3 DNA reads TGCGCCAGCAGCCACCTGACGAGGGGGAATCAGCCCCAGCATTTT. Its protein is CASSHLTRGNQPQHF. V and J are TRBV4-1 and TRBJ1-5, with D perhaps matching TRBD1 (6 bases). The CDR3 spans 15 residues. Trimming left V 3 bases short and J 4 bases short, with 13 bases between. In germline, CDR1 is MGHRA, CDR2 YSYEKL.

The V gene is TRBV4-3, the J gene TRBJ1-1, with D maybe TRBD1 (6 bases). Germline values: CDR1 LGHNA, CDR2 YSLEER. This CDR3 is 15 amino acids long. Trimming pared 4 bases from V and 4 bases from J, leaving 16 bases between. The CDR3 loop reads CASSLQTGGITEAFF. CDR3 sequence (DNA): TGCGCCAGCAGCCTCCAGACAGGCGGTATCACTGAAGCTTTCTTT.

V gene TRBV7-7 combines with J gene TRBJ2-7; 8 nucleotides align to TRBD1. The CDR3 has 15 amino acids. J gave up 3 bases and V 1 base, and 5 bases lay outside the gene matches. Germline CDR1 SSHAT, CDR2 FNYEAQ (reference sequence). The CDR3 sequence: CASSLGSDRVYEQYF. For the CDR3, the DNA is TGTGCCAGCAGCTTAGGATCGGACAGGGTCTACGAGCAGTACTTC.

This clone was detected only a few times. V and J are TRBV7-9 and TRBJ1-4, with D tentatively TRBD1 (5 bases). Germline loops: CDR1 SEHNR, CDR2 FQNEAQ (reference sequence). The ends were cut back, 5 bases at V and 8 bases at J, with 15 bases in the middle. The CDR3 is made up of 14 amino acids. The CDR3: CASSKGTWGEKLFF. The CDR3, as DNA: TGTGCCAGCAGCAAGGGGACTTGGGGCGAAAAACTGTTTTTT.

This chain connects TRBV4-1 to TRBJ2-1, with D possibly TRBD1 on 6 matching bases. V dropped 3 bases and J dropped 5 bases, with 11 bases sitting between them. The germline gives CDR1 MGHRA, CDR2 YSYEKL. This CDR3 is built from 14 residues. The chain's CDR3 is CASSQGHVDNEQFF. The CDR3 DNA is TGCGCCAGCAGCCAGGGACACGTTGACAATGAGCAGTTCTTC.